Shown below are 14 T cell receptor beta chains from a single sample sequenced in a study of blood T cell repertoires in COVID-19. TCRdb keeps only in-frame clones here, not all; method: immunoSEQ multiplex PCR. The sample includes some 250,000 clones, about four fifths of them seen just once. Sequenced: peripheral blood. The receptor source for this set is an elderly woman with COVID-19, enrolled during active disease.

V is TRBV28 and J is TRBJ1-2, with a tentative D call TRBD1 (6 bases). CDR3 size: 13 residues. Per the germline V gene, CDR1 is MDHEN and CDR2 is SYDVKM. The V end was cut by 5 bases, the J end by 2 bases, with 9 bases between. In DNA, the CDR3 is TGTGCCAGCAGTATCAGGGGAAACTATGGCTACACCTTC. Translation: CASSIRGNYGYTF.

This chain connects TRBV10-3 to TRBJ2-7, with 7 bases fitting TRBD1. The ends lost 6 bases at V and 6 bases at J; junction bases unmatched: 2. This CDR3 comprises 11 residues. CDR1 and CDR2 from the germline V gene are ENHRY and SYGVKD. The DNA for the CDR3 is TGTGCCATCAGCCCAGGGGGCGAGCAGTACTTC. It is translated as CAISPGGEQYF.

The chain combines TRBV7-9 with TRBJ1-6; tentative D call: TRBD1 (6 bases). The V end lost 0 bases, the J end lost 2 bases, and 17 bases lay between the germline ends. Per the germline V gene, CDR1 is SEHNR and CDR2 is FQNEAQ (reference sequence). The CDR3 totals 19 residues. The CDR3 nucleotides are TGTGCCAGCAGCTTAGCCTGGACAGCCAATGGCCCCTATAATTCACCCCTCCACTTT. This gives the protein CASSLAWTANGPYNSPLHF.

With respect to this clone: Other DNA sequences in this specimen translate into the identical CDR3. The genes are TRBV19 and TRBJ1-5; 7 bases match TRBD1. In germline, CDR1 is LNHDA, CDR2 SQIVND (reference sequence). The CDR3 is 13 residues long. V was clipped by 2 bases and J by 5 bases; unmatched bases: 0. CDR3 region: CASSIQGDQPQHF. CDR3 nucleotide sequence: TGTGCCAGTAGTATACAGGGGGATCAGCCCCAGCATTTT.

The chain carries TRBV3-1 (or the pseudogene TRBV3-2) and TRBJ2-1; 7 nucleotides align to TRBD2. With 1 base clipped from V and 8 bases from J, the junction kept 11 bases outside the gene matches. The CDR3 has 16 amino acids. Germline CDR1 LGHDT, CDR2 YNNKEL (reference sequence). CDR3 in amino acids: CASSQVSGHPGDEQFF. The CDR3 bases are TGTGCCAGCAGCCAAGTTAGCGGGCACCCCGGGGATGAGCAGTTCTTC.

This clone was seen a few times. CDR3 nucleotide sequence: TGCGCCAGCAGCTTACAGACAGGGGATGGGGCCAAAAACATTCAGTACTTC. This encodes CASSLQTGDGAKNIQYF. The J gene is TRBJ2-4, the V gene TRBV5-1; 8 bases are a match to TRBD1. The germline gives CDR1 SGHRS, CDR2 YFSETQ. The CDR3 has 17 amino acids. Losses at the gene ends were 2 bases for V and 1 base for J; bases not matched to a gene: 8.

This chain connects TRBV5-1 to TRBJ2-3, with D maybe TRBD1 (5 bases). This CDR3 spans 14 amino acids. V gave up 0 bases and J gave up 4 bases, with 9 bases separating them. CDR1 and CDR2 from the germline V gene are SGHRS and YFSETQ. The CDR3 loop reads CASSLADRPDTQYF. The DNA for the CDR3 is TGCGCCAGCAGCTTGGCCGACAGACCAGATACGCAGTATTTT.

In DNA, the CDR3 is TGTGCCAGCAGCCCTAACAGGGGCAACGAGCAGTACTTC. Its protein product is CASSPNRGNEQYF. The chain carries TRBV7-8 and TRBJ2-7, with TRBD1 matching over 7 bases. Trimming removed 5 bases from V and 5 bases from J; junction bases left unmatched: 6. This CDR3 comprises 13 residues. Germline loops: CDR1 SGHVS, CDR2 FQNEAQ.

The V gene is TRBV11-2, the J gene TRBJ1-2, with TRBD1 matching 11 bases. Germline V gives CDR1 SGHAT, CDR2 FQNNGV. The J segment lost 14 bases and the V segment lost 5 bases, leaving 7 bases of the junction unmatched. The CDR3 length is 12 residues. The CDR3: CASSADRGLQTF. The CDR3 region has the DNA TGTGCCAGCAGCGCGGACAGGGGGCTTCAAACCTTC.

This clone was observed once. The V call is TRBV7-8, the J call TRBJ2-3, with TRBD2 identical over 12 bases. This CDR3 spans 16 amino acids. The germline V gene encodes CDR1 SGHVS and CDR2 FQNEAQ. After removal of 1 base from V and 5 bases from J, the junction contained 4 bases not matched to a gene. For the CDR3, the DNA is TGTGCCAGCAGCTTAGAACTAGCGGGGGGAGGAGATACGCAGTATTTT. This gives the protein CASSLELAGGGDTQYF.

The rearrangement links TRBV6-5 to TRBJ1-2; D is perhaps TRBD1 (5 bases). The length of the CDR3 is 13 residues. Trimming pared 10 bases from V and 4 bases from J, leaving 16 bases between. Per the germline V gene, CDR1 is MNHEY and CDR2 is SVGAGI. CDR3 sequence reads: CATQSGTTYGYTF. The CDR3 nucleotides read TGTGCCACCCAGAGCGGGACGACCTATGGCTACACCTTC.

The V call is TRBV5-1, the J call TRBJ1-3, with a weak D call TRBD1 (6 bases). The V end was cut by 0 bases, the J end by 0 bases, with 10 bases between. CDR3 length: 16 amino acids. Per the germline V gene, CDR1 is SGHRS and CDR2 is YFSETQ. The CDR3 sequence: CASSLGTGNSGNTIYF. For the CDR3, the DNA is TGCGCCAGCAGCTTGGGCACAGGGAACTCTGGAAACACCATATATTTT.

The chain carries TRBV2 and TRBJ1-2; D is ambiguous. Germline CDR1 reads SNHLY; CDR2 reads FYNNEI. Trimming pared 10 bases from V and 8 bases from J, leaving 17 bases between. The CDR3 contains 12 residues. CDR3 sequence: CATLPEGHGYTF. The CDR3 DNA reads TGTGCCACACTTCCAGAGGGTCACGGCTACACCTTC.

The chain uses TRBV5-1 and TRBJ1-2, with a tentative D call TRBD1 (5 bases). CDR1 SGHRS and CDR2 YFSETQ come from the germline V gene. V gave up 2 bases and J gave up 6 bases, with 14 bases separating them. This CDR3 region has 14 residues. The CDR3 bases are TGCGCCAGCAGCTTTGGGTCCCAGGGCGATGGCTACACCTTC. Residues: CASSFGSQGDGYTF. The full variable domain, rest sourced from reference TRBV5-1 and TRBJ1-2, is KAGVTQTPRYLIKTRGQQVTLSCSPISGHRSVSWYQQTPGQGLQFLFEYFSETQRNKGNFPGRFSGRQFSNSRSEMNVSTLELGDSALYLCASSFGSQGDGYTFGSGTRLTVV.